The 22 T cell receptor beta chains presented below share a single source sample, sequenced in a study of T-cell memory formation after mild COVID-19. TCRdb used MiXCR to reprocess the 5' RACE reads, holding one entry per CDR3 protein. The table shows over 70,000 distinct CDR3 sequences, with about 14% occurring only once. Material: PBMCs or a T cell subset sorted from them (not recorded which). Source of these receptors: a man in his late teens or twenties who had mild COVID-19 (a few samples of this study predate the infection). Cell type and time point are not known.

The chain recombines TRBV15 with TRBJ2-1; D is uncertain. CDR1 and CDR2 from the germline V gene are LNHNV and YYDKDF (reference sequence). The CDR3 contains 13 residues. The V and J ends lost 0 bases and 4 bases respectively, with 4 bases between them. The CDR3 region has the DNA TGTGCCACCAGCAGAGATAATTACAATGAGCAGTTCTTC. Protein sequence: CATSRDNYNEQFF.

J is TRBJ2-5 and V is TRBV12-3 or TRBV12-4; D might be TRBD1 or TRBD2, each matching 5 bases. V was trimmed by 3 bases and J by 5 bases, leaving 13 bases between them. The CDR3 is 14 residues long. CDR3 sequence: CASSFHEGQETQYF. The CDR3 bases are TGTGCCAGCAGTTTCCATGAGGGGCAGGAGACCCAGTACTTC.

The genes are TRBV9 and TRBJ2-3; D may correspond to TRBD1 or TRBD2 (5 bases each). Trimming shortened V by 1 base and J by 2 bases, and 14 bases separated the two germline ends. The CDR3 extends over 16 amino acids. The germline V gene has CDR1 SGDLS and CDR2 YYNGEE. Here the CDR3 reads CASSVQGARDTDTQYF. The CDR3 nucleotides read TGTGCCAGCAGCGTACAGGGAGCTCGGGACACAGATACGCAGTATTTT.

This clonotype was observed a few times. J is TRBJ2-7 and V is TRBV6-2 or TRBV6-3; D unresolved. Germline assignment: CDR1 MNHEY and CDR2 SVGEGT. V was pared by 2 bases and J by 4 bases, with 9 bases between. The CDR3 is 13 amino acids. CDR3 in DNA: TGTGCCAGCAGTTACGGTAGGGAATACGAGCAGTACGTC. Encoded protein: CASSYGREYEQYV.

This chain joins TRBV7-9 and TRBJ2-5; TRBD1 might be the D (6 bases). Germline V CDR1 and CDR2: SEHNR, FQNEAQ (reference sequence). The CDR3 spans 15 residues. Between the trimmed V and J ends, which lost 5 bases and 1 base, there was a span of 14 bases. CDR3 region: CASSHAGAPQETQYF. In nucleotides, the CDR3 is TGTGCCAGCAGCCATGCAGGGGCCCCCCAAGAGACCCAGTACTTC.

The sample holds many counts of this clonotype. This chain joins TRBV12-3 or TRBV12-4 and TRBJ2-7, with D unresolved. Trimming took off 3 bases at V and 0 bases at J, with 12 bases between the two ends. There are 15 residues in the CDR3. The CDR3 spells CASSLSPTLSYEQYF. CDR3 DNA sequence: TGTGCCAGCAGTTTGTCACCTACACTCTCCTACGAGCAGTACTTC.

This clonotype showed up many times. The rearrangement joins TRBV25-1 to TRBJ1-1; D remains ambiguous. The CDR3 has 12 amino acids. CDR1 is MGHDK, CDR2 SYGVNS, per germline. The ends were cut back, 6 bases at V and 3 bases at J, with 8 bases in the middle. The CDR3 nucleotides are TGTGCCAGCAGGTGGGGATACACTGAAGCTTTCTTT. Protein sequence: CASRWGYTEAFF. The whole variable domain, filled in from reference TRBV25-1 and TRBJ1-1, reads EADIYQTPRYLVIGTGKKITLECSQTMGHDKMYWYQQDPGMELHLIHYSYGVNSTEKGDLSSESTVSRIRTEHFPLTLESARPSHTSQYLCASRWGYTEAFFGQGTRLTVV.

The chain carries TRBV5-1 and TRBJ2-3; D gene unclear. The CDR3 is 12 residues long. Trimming left V 4 bases short and J 4 bases short, with 7 bases between. CDR1 and CDR2 (germline): SGHRS, YFSETQ. The CDR3 here is CASSLRSDTQYF. The CDR3 DNA is TGCGCCAGCAGCCTGCGGTCAGATACGCAGTATTTT.

This clonotype showed up just a few times. This chain connects TRBV20-1 to TRBJ2-3; no clear D gene. CDR1 is DFQATT and CDR2 is SNEGSKA in the germline V gene (reference sequence). The CDR3 is 12 residues long. V lost 5 bases, J lost 2 bases, and 8 bases lay in between. The CDR3, as DNA: TGCAGTGCTGGGCAGTCCACAGATACGCAGTATTTT. Translating it yields CSAGQSTDTQYF.

The CDR3, as DNA: TGCGCCAGCAGCCAACTTGGCCAGGGAAAACAAGAGACCCAGTACTTC. It translates to CASSQLGQGKQETQYF. The chain has TRBV4-3 and TRBJ2-5, with D perhaps matching TRBD1 (5 bases). V was shortened by 2 bases and J by 2 bases, with 15 bases between the two germline ends. The CDR3 has 16 amino acids. The germline gives CDR1 LGHNA, CDR2 YSLEER.

The chain combines TRBV4-2 with TRBJ2-5; 8 nucleotides agree with TRBD2. Germline lookup yields CDR1 LGHNA and CDR2 YNFKEQ. V lost 0 bases and J lost 5; bases outside the gene matches: 5. The CDR3 extends over 15 amino acids. CDR3 sequence: CASSQEGLVRETQYF. The DNA for the CDR3 is TGTGCCAGCAGCCAAGAGGGACTAGTTCGGGAGACCCAGTACTTC.

CDR3 sequence (DNA): TGTGCTGTTGACAGGGGGCATGGCTACACCTTC. Amino acid sequence: CAVDRGHGYTF. The genes are TRBV30 and TRBJ1-2; TRBD1 matches 10 bases. The CDR3 extends over 11 amino acids. Germline V gene lookup returns CDR1 GTSNPN and CDR2 SVGIG (reference sequence).

The table lists this clonotype with a few counts. The rearrangement joins TRBV6-6 to TRBJ1-3; no clear D gene. CDR3 length equals 15 residues. Germline V gene sequence: CDR1 MNHNY, CDR2 SVGAGI (reference sequence). The V end was cut by 2 bases, the J end by 0 bases, with 8 bases between. The CDR3 bases are TGTGCCAGCAGTTACGGGCCTGGCTCTGGAAACACCATATATTTT. This translates into CASSYGPGSGNTIYF.

This clonotype has a handful of counts. The chain is built from TRBV12-3 or TRBV12-4 and TRBJ1-2; D unresolved. The CDR3 totals 15 residues. V lost 8 bases and J lost 2, with 18 bases in between. CDR3 bases: TGTGCCAGCGGAGACCAGGCGGCAGCGAACTATGGCTACACCTTC. It encodes CASGDQAAANYGYTF.

There are a few counts of this clonotype. V gene TRBV5-1 combines with J gene TRBJ2-7; D possibly uses TRBD1 or TRBD2 (5 bases each). Germline assignment: CDR1 SGHRS and CDR2 YFSETQ. This CDR3 region has 13 residues. V lost 4 bases to trimming and J lost 7 bases, with 15 bases between them. The CDR3 DNA reads TGCGCCAGCAGCCTGATGGGGGATTGGGAGCAGTACGTC. Residues: CASSLMGDWEQYV.

This clonotype turned up a few times. V is TRBV7-8 and J is TRBJ1-4; D call uncertain. V was pared by 5 bases and J by 0 bases, with 13 bases between. The CDR3 extends over 16 amino acids. The germline V gene has CDR1 SGHVS and CDR2 FQNEAQ. This chain's CDR3 is CASSPRLGSTNEKLFF. Written as DNA, the CDR3 is TGTGCCAGCAGCCCTCGTCTGGGTTCAACTAATGAAAAACTGTTTTTT.

This clonotype was detected ten times or more. V gene TRBV12-3 or TRBV12-4 combines with J gene TRBJ2-7, with D perhaps matching TRBD1 (6 bases). This CDR3 has 14 residues. The V gene lost 3 bases and the J gene lost 3 bases, with 12 bases spanning the gap. CDR3 in DNA: TGTGCCAGCAGTTTGGGGACATCCTACTACGAGCAGTACTTC. This translates into CASSLGTSYYEQYF.

This clonotype was seen a handful of times. V and J are TRBV9 and TRBJ1-1, with D possibly TRBD1 on 6 matching bases. The CDR3 contains 14 residues. Germline-derived CDR1 and CDR2 are SGDLS and YYNGEE. Trimming removed 7 bases from V and 0 bases from J, with 13 bases in between. In DNA, the CDR3 is TGTGCCAGCCGCCAGGGGAACATGAACACTGAAGCTTTCTTT. It yields the protein CASRQGNMNTEAFF.

In its sample, this clonotype was seen a few times. The chain employs TRBV7-9 and TRBJ2-7, with D possibly being TRBD1 (6 bases). The V end lost 1 base, the J end lost 5 bases, and 15 bases lay between the germline ends. The germline CDR1 and CDR2 sequences are SEHNR and FQNEAQ (reference sequence). This CDR3 has 15 residues. The CDR3 sequence: CASSLGTGPVHEQYF. The CDR3 coding sequence is TGTGCCAGCAGCTTAGGTACAGGGCCTGTCCACGAGCAGTACTTC.

In this sample, this clonotype turned up a few times. J is TRBJ1-1 and V is TRBV6-5, with D uncertain. Trimming left V 0 bases short and J 10 bases short, with 9 bases between. The CDR3 consists of 12 residues. Germline-derived CDR1 and CDR2 are MNHEY and SVGAGI. This CDR3 is CASSYSGLVAFF. The CDR3, as DNA: TGTGCCAGCAGTTACTCTGGGTTAGTAGCTTTCTTT.

The gene calls are TRBV7-9 and TRBJ2-5; D may be TRBD1 (5 bases). CDR1 and CDR2 from the germline V gene are SEHNR and FQNEAQ (reference sequence). The CDR3 has 17 residues. V dropped 4 bases and J dropped 1 base, with 19 bases sitting between them. CDR3 residues: CASSWTRVKSTQETQYF. The DNA for the CDR3 is TGTGCCAGCAGCTGGACCAGGGTCAAAAGTACCCAAGAGACCCAGTACTTC.

This clonotype was recorded at least ten times. The genes are TRBV5-1 and TRBJ2-7; 12 nucleotides align to TRBD1. CDR1 and CDR2 from the germline V gene are SGHRS and YFSETQ. The CDR3 has 15 residues. Trimming at V came to 4 bases and at J to 4 bases, leaving 6 bases not matched to a gene. The CDR3 coding sequence is TGCGCCAGCAGCGCCGGGACAGGGGGCTGGTACGAGCAGTACTTC. The encoded protein is CASSAGTGGWYEQYF.